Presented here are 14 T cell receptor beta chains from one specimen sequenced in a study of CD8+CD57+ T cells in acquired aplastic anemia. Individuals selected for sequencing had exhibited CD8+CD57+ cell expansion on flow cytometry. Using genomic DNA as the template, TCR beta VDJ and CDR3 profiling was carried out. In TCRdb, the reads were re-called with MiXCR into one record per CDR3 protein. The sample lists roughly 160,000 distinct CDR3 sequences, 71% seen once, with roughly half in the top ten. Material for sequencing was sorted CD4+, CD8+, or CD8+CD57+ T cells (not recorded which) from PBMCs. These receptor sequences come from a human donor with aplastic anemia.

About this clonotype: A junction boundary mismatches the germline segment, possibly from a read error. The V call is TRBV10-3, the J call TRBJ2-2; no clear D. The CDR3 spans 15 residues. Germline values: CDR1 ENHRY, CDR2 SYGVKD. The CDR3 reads CAISRDTEGPGELFF. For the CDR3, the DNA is TGCGCCATCAGTCGCGACACGGAAGGACCCGGGGAGCTGTTTTTT.

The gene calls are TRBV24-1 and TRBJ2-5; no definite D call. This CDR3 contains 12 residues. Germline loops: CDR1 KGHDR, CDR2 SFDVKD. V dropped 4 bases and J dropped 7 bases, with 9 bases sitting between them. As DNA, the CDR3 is TGTGCCACCAGTGAGAGCTTGGGGACCCAGTACTTC. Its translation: CATSESLGTQYF.

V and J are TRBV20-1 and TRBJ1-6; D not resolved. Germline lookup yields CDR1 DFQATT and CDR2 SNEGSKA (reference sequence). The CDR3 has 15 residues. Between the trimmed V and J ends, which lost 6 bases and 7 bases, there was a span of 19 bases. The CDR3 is CSAPTASDSNSPLHF. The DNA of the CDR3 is TGCAGTGCCCCCACGGCGTCTGACTCAAATTCACCCCTCCACTTT.

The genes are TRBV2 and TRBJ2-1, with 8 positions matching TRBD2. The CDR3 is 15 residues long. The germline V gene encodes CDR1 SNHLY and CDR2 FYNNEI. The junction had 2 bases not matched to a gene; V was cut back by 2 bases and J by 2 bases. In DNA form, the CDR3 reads TGTGCCAGCAGTGAACGGGGGGGGCCCTACAATGAGCAGTTCTTC. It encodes CASSERGGPYNEQFF. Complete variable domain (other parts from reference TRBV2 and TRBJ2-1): EPEVTQTPSHQVTQMGQEVILRCVPISNHLYFYWYRQILGQKVEFLVSFYNNEISEKSEIFDDQFSVERPDGSNFTLKIRSTKLEDSAMYFCASSERGGPYNEQFFGPGTRLTVL.

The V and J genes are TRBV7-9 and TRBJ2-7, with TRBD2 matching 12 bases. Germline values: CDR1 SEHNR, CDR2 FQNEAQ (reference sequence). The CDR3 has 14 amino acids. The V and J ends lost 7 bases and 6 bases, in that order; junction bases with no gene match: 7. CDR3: CASTRTSGDCEQYV. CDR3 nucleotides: TGTGCCAGCACACGGACTAGCGGGGACTGCGAGCAGTACGTC.

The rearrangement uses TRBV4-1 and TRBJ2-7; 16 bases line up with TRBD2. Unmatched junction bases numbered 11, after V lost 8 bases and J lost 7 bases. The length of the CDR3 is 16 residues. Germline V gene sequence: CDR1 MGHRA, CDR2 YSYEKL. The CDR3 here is CASPGLAGGIQWEQYF. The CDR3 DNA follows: TGCGCCAGCCCGGGACTAGCGGGAGGGATACAGTGGGAGCAGTACTTC.

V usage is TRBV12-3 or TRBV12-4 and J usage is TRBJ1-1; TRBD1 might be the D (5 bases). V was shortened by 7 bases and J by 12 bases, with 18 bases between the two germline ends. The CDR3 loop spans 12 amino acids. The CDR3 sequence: CASTPATGEPFF. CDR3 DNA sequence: TGTGCCAGCACCCCGGCTACAGGAGAGCCTTTCTTT.

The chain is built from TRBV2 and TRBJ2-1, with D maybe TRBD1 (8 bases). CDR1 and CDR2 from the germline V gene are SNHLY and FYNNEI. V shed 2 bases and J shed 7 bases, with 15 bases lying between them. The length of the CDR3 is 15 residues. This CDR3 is CASSEPQGGGNEQFF. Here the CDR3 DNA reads TGTGCCAGCAGTGAACCACAGGGGGGGGGGAATGAGCAGTTCTTC.

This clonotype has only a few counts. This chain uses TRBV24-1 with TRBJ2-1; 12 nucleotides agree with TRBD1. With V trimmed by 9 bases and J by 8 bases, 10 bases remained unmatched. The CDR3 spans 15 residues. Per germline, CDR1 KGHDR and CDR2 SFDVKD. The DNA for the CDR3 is TGTGCCACCTCAAACCCGGGACAGGGGGCCGATGAGCAGTTCTTC. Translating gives CATSNPGQGADEQFF.

The CDR3 is CASSVSGTGFDEQYF. The CDR3 coding sequence is TGCGCCAGCAGCGTGTCCGGGACAGGGTTCGACGAGCAGTACTTC. The rearrangement joins TRBV5-1 to TRBJ2-7; TRBD1 matches 9 bases. The V gene's germline CDR1 is SGHRS and CDR2 YFSETQ. V gave up 4 bases and J gave up 5 bases; unmatched junction bases: 10. There are 15 residues in the CDR3.

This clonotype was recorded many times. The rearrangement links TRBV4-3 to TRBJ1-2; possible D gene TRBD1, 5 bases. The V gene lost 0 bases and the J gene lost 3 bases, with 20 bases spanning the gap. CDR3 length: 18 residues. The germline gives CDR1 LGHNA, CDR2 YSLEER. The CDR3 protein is CASSQDPHWGVNDYGYTF. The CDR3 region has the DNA TGCGCCAGCAGCCAAGACCCCCACTGGGGGGTTAATGACTATGGCTACACCTTC.

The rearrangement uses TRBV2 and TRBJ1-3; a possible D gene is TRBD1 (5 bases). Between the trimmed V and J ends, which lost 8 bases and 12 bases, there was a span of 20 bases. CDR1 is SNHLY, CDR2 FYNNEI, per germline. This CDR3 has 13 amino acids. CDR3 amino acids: CASGGTDGNVIYF. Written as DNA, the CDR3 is TGTGCCAGCGGTGGGACTGACGGAAACGTCATATATTTT.

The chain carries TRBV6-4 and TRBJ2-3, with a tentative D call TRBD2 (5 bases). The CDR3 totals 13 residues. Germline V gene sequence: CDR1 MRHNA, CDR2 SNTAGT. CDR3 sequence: CPIAADRTDTQYF. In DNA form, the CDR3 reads TGTCCCATCGCAGCGGACCGCACAGATACGCAGTATTTT.

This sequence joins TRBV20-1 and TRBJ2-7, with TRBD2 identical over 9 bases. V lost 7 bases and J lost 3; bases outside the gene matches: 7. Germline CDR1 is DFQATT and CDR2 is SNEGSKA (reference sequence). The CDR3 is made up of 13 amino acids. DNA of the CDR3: TGCAGTGTTCGTGATAGCGGGAGCTACGAGCAGTACTTC. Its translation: CSVRDSGSYEQYF.